This T cell receptor (beta chain) is from a study of blood T cell repertoires in COVID-19. CDR1 is SGHRS and CDR2 is YFSETQ in the germline V gene. The length of the CDR3 is 14 residues. Trimming removed 5 bases at V and 6 bases at J, with 14 bases between. This clone was recorded a few times. Participant-given clinical history determined each cohort assignment. TCRdb keeps only in-frame clones here, not all; method: immunoSEQ multiplex PCR. The sample includes roughly 200,000 clones, about 82% of them seen just once. The V gene is TRBV5-1, the J gene TRBJ2-2; D may be TRBD1 (6 bases). The material sequenced was PBMCs or T cells enriched from blood (not recorded which). The receptor's source is a woman aged 25 to 39 who had recovered from COVID-19. The CDR3 protein is CASSPQGPPGELFF. The CDR3 nucleotides read TGCGCCAGCAGTCCGCAGGGGCCCCCCGGGGAGCTGTTTTTT.